This entry lists 15 T cell receptor beta chains sequenced from one sample in a study of CD8 T cells in Susac syndrome. An input of roughly 0.45 to 1 ug of RNA was subjected to reverse transcription using random hexamers. One entry per CDR3 protein results from TCRdb running MiXCR on the immunoSEQ multiplex PCR reads. The sample yields more than 100,000 distinct CDR3 sequences, roughly 96% seen once. The sequenced sample was CD4+ T cells from PBMCs. Every receptor here comes from a human donor in good health.

The chain carries TRBV5-1 and TRBJ2-7, with D uncertain. The germline CDR1 and CDR2 sequences are SGHRS and YFSETQ. Trimming cost V 2 bases and J 3 bases, with 12 bases left between them. The CDR3 runs 14 residues. The CDR3 coding sequence is TGCGCCAGCAGCTTTGCCGACACCTTCTACGAGCAGTACTTC. Translated: CASSFADTFYEQYF.

As DNA, the CDR3 is TGTGCCAGCAGTTTAAATCCGACCTGGGGCACTGAAGCTTTCTTT. It yields the protein CASSLNPTWGTEAFF. V usage is TRBV12-3 or TRBV12-4 and J usage is TRBJ1-1; D call uncertain. V gave up 2 bases and J gave up 4 bases, with 14 bases separating them. The CDR3 has 15 amino acids.

This clonotype was observed once. The chain is built from TRBV20-1 and TRBJ2-2; no clear D. This CDR3 spans 15 amino acids. Germline CDR1 is DFQATT and CDR2 is SNEGSKA (reference sequence). V was pared by 2 bases and J by 0 bases, with 10 bases between. CDR3 nucleotides: TGCAGTGCTAGATGGTCTGTTACGAACACCGGGGAGCTGTTTTTT. This encodes CSARWSVTNTGELFF.

The CDR3 protein is CASSRRAQTPWEQYF. The CDR3 DNA follows: TGCGCCAGCAGCCGTCGGGCACAGACGCCTTGGGAGCAGTACTTC. The chain has TRBV5-1 and TRBJ2-7; D gene unclear. From germline, CDR1 is SGHRS and CDR2 YFSETQ. There are 15 residues in the CDR3. V lost 4 bases and J lost 7, with 21 bases in between.

The genes are TRBV15 and TRBJ1-1; the D is unclear. Germline V gene data show CDR1 as LNHNV and CDR2 as YYDKDF (reference sequence). The CDR3 totals 14 residues. Deletions cut 0 bases from V and 10 bases from J, with 15 bases between. CDR3 protein: CATSRDQVPQRAFF. The CDR3 DNA reads TGTGCCACCAGCAGAGACCAGGTCCCCCAGCGAGCTTTCTTT.

This rearrangement joins TRBV30 to TRBJ1-5; TRBD1 is a possible D gene (6 bases). CDR3 length: 13 amino acids. The germline V gene has CDR1 GTSNPN and CDR2 SVGIG (reference sequence). Trimming shortened V by 6 bases and J by 7 bases, and 16 bases separated the two germline ends. CDR3 sequence reads: CACSSGEGQPQHF. CDR3 coding DNA: TGTGCCTGCTCCTCAGGGGAGGGCCAGCCCCAGCATTTT. Combining the CDR3 with reference TRBV30 and TRBJ1-5 gives the whole variable domain SQTIHQWPATLVQPVGSPLSLECTVEGTSNPNLYWYRQAAGRGLQLLFYSVGIGQISSEVPQNLSASRPQDRQFILSSKKLLLSDSGFYLCACSSGEGQPQHFGDGTRLSIL.

This chain links TRBV5-6 with TRBJ2-1; no firm D call. Looked up from germline, CDR1 is SGHDT and CDR2 is YYEEEE. CDR3 length equals 15 residues. V was shortened by 4 bases and J by 1 base, with 12 bases between the two germline ends. The CDR3 sequence is CASSPLGGSYNEQFF. CDR3 DNA: TGTGCCAGCAGCCCCTTGGGCGGATCCTACAATGAGCAGTTCTTC. The full variable domain, its missing parts supplied by reference TRBV5-6 and TRBJ2-1, is DAGVTQSPTHLIKTRGQQVTLRCSPKSGHDTVSWYQQALGQGPQFIFQYYEEEERQRGNFPDRFSGHQFPNYSSELNVNALLLGDSALYLCASSPLGGSYNEQFFGPGTRLTVL.

The chain employs TRBV7-9 and TRBJ2-7, with 13 bases lining up with TRBD2. V shed 4 bases and J 7 bases; nucleotides not matched to a gene: 10. Germline V gene data show CDR1 as SEHNR and CDR2 as FQNEAQ (reference sequence). CDR3 size: 16 residues. Here the CDR3 reads CASSSGLAGIPAEQYF. The CDR3 DNA sequence: TGTGCCAGCAGCTCGGGACTAGCGGGAATACCCGCTGAGCAGTACTTC. Variable domain in full (rest from reference TRBV7-9 and TRBJ2-7): DTGVSQNPRHKITKRGQNVTFRCDPISEHNRLYWYRQTLGQGPEFLTYFQNEAQLEKSRLLSDRFSAERPKGSFSTLEIQRTEQGDSAMYLCASSSGLAGIPAEQYFGPGTRLTVT.

This clonotype has a single count. The chain uses TRBV30 and TRBJ2-7; 7 nucleotides match TRBD1. The germline V gene encodes CDR1 GTSNPN and CDR2 SVGIG (reference sequence). Trimming took 1 base from V and 0 from J; bases not matched to a gene: 3. CDR3 length: 14 amino acids. CDR3 protein: CAWSGQGFSYEQYF. CDR3 nucleotide sequence: TGTGCCTGGAGTGGACAGGGATTCTCCTACGAGCAGTACTTC.

CDR3 coding DNA: TGTGCCAGCAGAGGTAGCGGGAGCACCTACGAGCAGTACTTC. Translated, it gives CASRGSGSTYEQYF. This rearrangement joins TRBV6-1 to TRBJ2-7; 9 bases are shared with TRBD2. The CDR3 is 14 residues long. After removal of 6 bases from V and 2 bases from J, the junction contained 5 bases not matched to a gene. Germline V gene data show CDR1 as MNHNS and CDR2 as SASEGT.

This chain joins TRBV25-1 and TRBJ2-2; 9 nucleotides agree with TRBD1. The J segment lost 4 bases and the V segment lost 8 bases, leaving 8 bases of the junction unmatched. There are 15 residues in the CDR3. Germline lookup yields CDR1 MGHDK and CDR2 SYGVNS. The CDR3 DNA is TGTGCCAGCGGGGCCAGGACAGGGGTCACCGGGGAGCTGTTTTTT. Its translation is CASGARTGVTGELFF. The full variable domain, its missing parts supplied by reference TRBV25-1 and TRBJ2-2, is EADIYQTPRYLVIGTGKKITLECSQTMGHDKMYWYQQDPGMELHLIHYSYGVNSTEKGDLSSESTVSRIRTEHFPLTLESARPSHTSQYLCASGARTGVTGELFFGEGSRLTVL.

The rearrangement joins TRBV29-1 to TRBJ2-1; no clear D gene. This CDR3 region has 11 residues. Trimming removed 1 base at V and 6 bases at J, with 4 bases between. Germline CDR1 SQVTM, CDR2 ANQGSEA. The CDR3 protein is CSVEVVNEQFF. CDR3 bases: TGCAGCGTTGAAGTGGTCAATGAGCAGTTCTTC.

The chain recombines TRBV5-4 with TRBJ2-7; D ambiguous. Germline CDR1 reads SGHNT; CDR2 reads YYREEE (reference sequence). Trimming pared 3 bases from V and 6 bases from J, leaving 22 bases between. The CDR3 consists of 16 residues. The CDR3 loop is CASSSPGSPLGREQYF. The CDR3 DNA reads TGTGCCAGCAGCTCGCCGGGTTCTCCCCTGGGTCGCGAGCAGTACTTC.

This chain uses TRBV6-5 with TRBJ2-1; tentative D call: TRBD2 (5 bases). This CDR3 contains 15 residues. Trimming stripped 10 bases from V and 0 bases from J, with 16 bases between. Germline V gene sequence: CDR1 MNHEY, CDR2 SVGAGI. CDR3 in DNA: TGTGCCACCTCGGAGGCGTCTAGCTCCTACAATGAGCAGTTCTTC. Protein: CATSEASSSYNEQFF.

The V call is TRBV19, the J call TRBJ1-2, with D possibly TRBD1 on 5 matching bases. Looked up from germline, CDR1 is LNHDA and CDR2 is SQIVND (reference sequence). Trimming shortened V by 6 bases and J by 4 bases, and 18 bases separated the two germline ends. The CDR3 is 15 amino acids. The CDR3 DNA is TGTGCCAGTAGGCCTCCCCCGACAGCTATCTATGGCTACACCTTC. Its protein is CASRPPPTAIYGYTF.